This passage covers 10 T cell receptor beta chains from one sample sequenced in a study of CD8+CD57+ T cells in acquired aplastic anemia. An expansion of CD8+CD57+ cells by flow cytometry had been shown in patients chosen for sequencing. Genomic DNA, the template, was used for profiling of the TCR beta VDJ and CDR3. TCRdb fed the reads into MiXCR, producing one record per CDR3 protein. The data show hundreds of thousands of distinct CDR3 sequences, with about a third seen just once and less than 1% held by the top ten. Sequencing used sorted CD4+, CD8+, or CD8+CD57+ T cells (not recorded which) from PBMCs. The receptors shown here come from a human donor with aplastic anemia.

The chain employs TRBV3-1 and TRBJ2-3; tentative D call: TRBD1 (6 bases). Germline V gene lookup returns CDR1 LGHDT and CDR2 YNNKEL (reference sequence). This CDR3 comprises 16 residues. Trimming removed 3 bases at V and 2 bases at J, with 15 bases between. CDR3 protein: CASSHYRTVYTDTQYF. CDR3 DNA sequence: TGTGCCAGCAGCCACTACAGGACAGTATACACAGATACGCAGTATTTT.

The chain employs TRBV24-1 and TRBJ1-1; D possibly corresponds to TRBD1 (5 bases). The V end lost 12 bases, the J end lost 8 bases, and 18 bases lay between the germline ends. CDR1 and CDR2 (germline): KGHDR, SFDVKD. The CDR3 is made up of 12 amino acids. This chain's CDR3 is CAWDPGGSEAFF. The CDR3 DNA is TGTGCCTGGGACCCCGGGGGAAGCGAAGCTTTCTTT.

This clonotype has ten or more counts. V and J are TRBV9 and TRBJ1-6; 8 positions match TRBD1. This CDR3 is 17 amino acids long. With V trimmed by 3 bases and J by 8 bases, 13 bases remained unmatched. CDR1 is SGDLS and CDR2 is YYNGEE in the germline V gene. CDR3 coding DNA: TGTGCCAGCAGCGCCCCCCCGGACAGGGAAGGATATTCACCCCTCCACTTT. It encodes CASSAPPDREGYSPLHF.

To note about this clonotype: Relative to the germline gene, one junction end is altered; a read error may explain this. This CDR3 is CASSQGAASTDTRYF. CDR3 in DNA: TGTGCCAGCAGCCAAGGCGCGGCTAGCACAGATACGCGGTATTTT. The chain combines TRBV11-1 with TRBJ2-3; the D gene is possibly TRBD2 (5 bases). Germline V CDR1 and CDR2: SGHAT, FQDESV (reference sequence). The CDR3 contains 15 residues.

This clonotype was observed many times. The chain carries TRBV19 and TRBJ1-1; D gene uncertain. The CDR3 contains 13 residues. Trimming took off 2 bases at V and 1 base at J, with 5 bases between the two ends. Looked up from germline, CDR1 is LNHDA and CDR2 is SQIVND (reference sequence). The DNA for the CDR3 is TGTGCCAGTAGTATAACAGCGAACACTGAAGCTTTCTTT. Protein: CASSITANTEAFF.

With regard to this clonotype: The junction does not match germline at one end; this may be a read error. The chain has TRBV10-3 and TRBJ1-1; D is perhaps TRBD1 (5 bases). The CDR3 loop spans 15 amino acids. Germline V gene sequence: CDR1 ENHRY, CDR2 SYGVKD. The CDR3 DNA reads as TGCGGCATCAGTGAGTCGGGAGGGGAAAACACTGAAGCTTTCTTT. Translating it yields CGISESGGENTEAFF.

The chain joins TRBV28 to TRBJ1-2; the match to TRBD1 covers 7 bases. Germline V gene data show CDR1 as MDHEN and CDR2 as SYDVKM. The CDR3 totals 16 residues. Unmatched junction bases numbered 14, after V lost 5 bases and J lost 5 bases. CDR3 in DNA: TGTGCCAGCAGTCCAAATGACAGGGCCACAATTTATGGCTACACCTTC. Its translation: CASSPNDRATIYGYTF.

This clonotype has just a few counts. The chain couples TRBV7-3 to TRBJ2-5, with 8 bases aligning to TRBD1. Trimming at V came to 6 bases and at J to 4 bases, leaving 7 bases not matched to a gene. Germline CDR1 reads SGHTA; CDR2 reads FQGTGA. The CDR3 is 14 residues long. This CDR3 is CASRSGQGPETQYF. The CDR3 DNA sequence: TGTGCCAGCAGATCCGGACAGGGACCAGAGACCCAGTACTTC.

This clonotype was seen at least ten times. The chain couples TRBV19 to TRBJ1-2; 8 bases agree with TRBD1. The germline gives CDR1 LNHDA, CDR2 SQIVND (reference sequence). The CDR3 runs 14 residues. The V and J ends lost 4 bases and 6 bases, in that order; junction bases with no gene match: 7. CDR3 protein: CASSTMTGVDGYTF. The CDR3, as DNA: TGTGCCAGTAGTACCATGACAGGGGTGGATGGCTACACCTTC.

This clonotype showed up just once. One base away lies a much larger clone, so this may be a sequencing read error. CDR3 nucleotides: TGTGTCAGCAGCGAGGCCGGGTCTCCCTACGAGCAGTACTTC. Translated, it gives CVSSEAGSPYEQYF. The chain employs TRBV9 and TRBJ2-7; D not certain. Germline V CDR1 and CDR2: SGDLS, YYNGEE. The CDR3 has 14 residues.